One sample yielded the 24 T cell receptor beta chains listed below, sequenced in a study of T cell repertoires in cytomegalovirus infection. No antigen has been identified for these receptors. MiXCR, run by TCRdb on the reads, gives a single entry per CDR3 protein. Of 300,000 to 400,000 distinct CDR3 sequences listed, 25% to 35% are singletons. The material sequenced was cultured PBMCs, taken from culture after CMV antigen stimulation. These receptors originate from a human donor in good health (CMV status not recorded). Some clones in this sample may be carry-over from other donors' samples.

The chain recombines TRBV7-9 with TRBJ2-1; D uncertain. CDR1 is SEHNR and CDR2 is FQNEAQ in the germline V gene (reference sequence). The CDR3 sequence is 14 residues long. With 5 bases removed from V and 4 bases from J, the gap between germline ends came to 12 bases. CDR3 nucleotide sequence: TGTGCCAGCAGCCCCCCGGTGAAGTACAATGAGCAGTTCTTC. This gives the protein CASSPPVKYNEQFF. The whole variable domain, filled in from reference TRBV7-9 and TRBJ2-1, reads DTGVSQNPRHKITKRGQNVTFRCDPISEHNRLYWYRQTLGQGPEFLTYFQNEAQLEKSRLLSDRFSAERPKGSFSTLEIQRTEQGDSAMYLCASSPPVKYNEQFFGPGTRLTVL.

The chain has TRBV3-1 and TRBJ2-7; D gene unclear. The CDR3 is made up of 14 amino acids. Germline V lookup: CDR1 LGHDT, CDR2 YNNKEL (reference sequence). V was pared by 0 bases and J by 3 bases, with 9 bases between. The CDR3 bases are TGTGCCAGCAGCCAAGACGGCCAGTACTACGAGCAGTACTTC. Its translation: CASSQDGQYYEQYF.

This clonotype was picked up a small number of times. The gene calls are TRBV6-1 and TRBJ1-3; D is unresolved. The germline V gene has CDR1 MNHNS and CDR2 SASEGT. Trimming left V 6 bases short and J 0 bases short, with 3 bases between. The CDR3 contains 12 residues. The DNA for the CDR3 is TGTGCCAGCAGGGACTCTGGAAACACCATATATTTT. Translating gives CASRDSGNTIYF.

This clonotype was observed many times. The V call is TRBV6-5, the J call TRBJ2-1; 8 bases fit TRBD1. There are 16 residues in the CDR3. Germline V lookup: CDR1 MNHEY, CDR2 SVGAGI. V lost 0 bases and J lost 4; bases outside the gene matches: 5. DNA for the CDR3: TGTGCCAGCAGTTACTCCGGGACAGGCGATTACAATGAGCAGTTCTTC. Its protein product is CASSYSGTGDYNEQFF.

The sample holds a few counts of this clonotype. The chain recombines TRBV7-2 with TRBJ1-1; D call uncertain. V lost 5 bases and J lost 4, with 8 bases in between. CDR3 length equals 12 residues. Per germline, CDR1 SGHTA and CDR2 FQGNSA. CDR3 bases: TGTGCCAGCAGCCCCGGGATCACTGAAGCTTTCTTT. Its translation is CASSPGITEAFF.

This chain links TRBV4-2 with TRBJ2-7; D may be TRBD1 (6 bases). The germline V and J ends were trimmed by 0 bases and 0 bases, with 9 bases remaining between them. CDR1 and CDR2 from the germline V gene are LGHNA and YNFKEQ. This CDR3 comprises 15 residues. The CDR3 loop is CASSQDQDSSYEQYF. The CDR3 DNA reads TGTGCCAGCAGCCAAGATCAGGACAGCTCCTACGAGCAGTACTTC.

The chain recombines TRBV19 with TRBJ2-6, with D possibly being TRBD2 (6 bases). The CDR3 totals 18 residues. The germline V gene has CDR1 LNHDA and CDR2 SQIVND (reference sequence). V was cut by 7 bases and J by 0 bases, with 19 bases left in between. CDR3 bases: TGTGCCAGTACCTCAACGGGACTGGGACTCTCTGGGGCCAACGTCCTGACTTTC. Translating it yields CASTSTGLGLSGANVLTF.

There are many counts of this clonotype. V and J are TRBV9 and TRBJ2-3, with 9 bases that match TRBD2. CDR1 and CDR2 (germline): SGDLS, YYNGEE. The CDR3 totals 15 residues. The junction had 3 bases not matched to a gene; V was cut back by 1 base and J by 3 bases. CDR3 sequence (DNA): TGTGCCAGCAGCGTATCCAGCGGGGGGACAGATACGCAGTATTTT. Encoded protein: CASSVSSGGTDTQYF.

The chain employs TRBV12-3 or TRBV12-4 and TRBJ2-1, with 8 positions matching TRBD2. This CDR3 is 18 amino acids long. V was pared by 2 bases and J by 8 bases, with 17 bases of the junction left unmatched. As DNA, the CDR3 is TGTGCCAGCAGTTTAAGGGGGTCGGGGGGGCGAGGGTCGTATGAGCAGTTCTTC. It encodes CASSLRGSGGRGSYEQFF.

The chain uses TRBV12-3 or TRBV12-4 and TRBJ1-1; a possible D gene is TRBD1 (5 bases). CDR3 length equals 14 residues. V dropped 3 bases and J dropped 4 bases, with 12 bases sitting between them. This CDR3 reads CASSFTGDGTEAFF. The CDR3 DNA follows: TGTGCCAGCAGTTTCACGGGGGACGGCACTGAAGCTTTCTTT.

Only a few counts were recorded for this clonotype. The genes are TRBV7-2 and TRBJ1-2; possible D gene TRBD1, 5 bases. The V gene lost 2 bases and the J gene lost 6 bases, with 10 bases spanning the gap. Germline lookup yields CDR1 SGHTA and CDR2 FQGNSA. The CDR3 is made up of 13 amino acids. This CDR3 reads CASSLRLGHGYTF. In DNA form, the CDR3 reads TGTGCCAGCAGCTTAAGGCTGGGACATGGCTACACCTTC.

A few counts support this clonotype. This sequence joins TRBV12-3 or TRBV12-4 and TRBJ1-1, with a possible D match to TRBD1 (6 bases). V was pared by 8 bases and J by 5 bases, with 15 bases between. CDR3 size: 13 residues. The CDR3, as DNA: TGTGCCAGCCTTCTCAGGGGCCAGACTGAAGCTTTCTTT. Protein: CASLLRGQTEAFF.

This clonotype was found a few times. The chain joins TRBV6-6 to TRBJ1-6, with 7 bases lining up with TRBD1. The trim removed 2 bases at V and 8 bases at J, leaving 3 bases unmatched. CDR1 and CDR2 (germline): MNHNY, SVGAGI (reference sequence). The CDR3 extends over 14 amino acids. The CDR3 bases are TGTGCCAGCAGTTACCGGGACAGCTATTCACCCCTCCACTTT. It encodes CASSYRDSYSPLHF.

The chain joins TRBV7-8 to TRBJ2-5; D is tentatively TRBD1 or TRBD2 (5 bases each). Germline loops: CDR1 SGHVS, CDR2 FQNEAQ. V shed 0 bases and J shed 2 bases, with 13 bases lying between them. The CDR3 contains 16 residues. CDR3 sequence (DNA): TGTGCCAGCAGCTTAGCCTCGGGGACGGGACAAGAGACCCAGTACTTC. This sequence encodes CASSLASGTGQETQYF.

The genes are TRBV19 and TRBJ2-2; D is undetermined. Trimming shortened V by 9 bases and J by 5 bases, and 16 bases separated the two germline ends. This CDR3 comprises 14 residues. Germline CDR1 LNHDA, CDR2 SQIVND (reference sequence). The CDR3: CASPARDRTGELFF. DNA of the CDR3: TGTGCCAGCCCGGCCCGTGACCGGACCGGGGAGCTGTTTTTT. Full variable domain (missing parts from reference TRBV19 and TRBJ2-2): DGGITQSPKYLFRKEGQNVTLSCEQNLNHDAMYWYRQDPGQGLRLIYYSQIVNDFQKGDIAEGYSVSREKKESFPLTVTSAQKNPTAFYLCASPARDRTGELFFGEGSRLTVL.

This clonotype was observed a few times. J is TRBJ2-7 and V is TRBV27; a possible D gene is TRBD2 (5 bases). This CDR3 has 17 amino acids. Germline assignment: CDR1 MNHEY and CDR2 SMNVEV (reference sequence). Trimming cost V 1 base and J 0 bases, with 16 bases left between them. The CDR3 coding sequence is TGTGCCAGCAGTTTATTTAGGCCGCGGGCCGGCTCCTACGAGCAGTACTTC. Protein: CASSLFRPRAGSYEQYF.

V usage is TRBV7-3 and J usage is TRBJ2-2, with TRBD1 matching 9 bases. The CDR3 has 15 residues. CDR1 is SGHTA and CDR2 is FQGTGA in the germline V gene. The V segment lost 5 bases and the J segment 2 bases; nucleotides outside the gene matches: 3. The CDR3 sequence: CASSQGQGNTGELFF. CDR3 nucleotide sequence: TGTGCCAGCAGCCAGGGACAGGGAAACACCGGGGAGCTGTTTTTT.

The chain employs TRBV15 and TRBJ2-1, with 10 positions matching TRBD1. From germline, CDR1 is LNHNV and CDR2 YYDKDF (reference sequence). The CDR3 is 19 amino acids. The V gene end was trimmed by 1 base and the J gene end by 8 bases; junction bases not matched to a gene: 17. CDR3 in amino acids: CATSRVTGGRPGWNHEQFF. CDR3 bases: TGTGCCACCAGCAGAGTGACAGGGGGCAGGCCAGGTTGGAATCATGAGCAGTTCTTC. The full variable domain, in which reference TRBV15 and TRBJ2-1 provide the parts outside the CDR3, is DAMVIQNPRYQVTQFGKPVTLSCSQTLNHNVMYWYQQKSSQAPKLLFHYYDKDFNNEADTPDNFQSRRPNTSFCFLDIRSPGLGDTAMYLCATSRVTGGRPGWNHEQFFGPGTRLTVL.

The chain couples TRBV18 to TRBJ2-5; weak D call: TRBD1 (6 bases). Between the trimmed V and J ends, which lost 5 bases and 7 bases, there was a span of 14 bases. This CDR3 is built from 13 residues. Germline values: CDR1 KGHSH, CDR2 LQKENI. The CDR3 protein is CASSTSPQGTQYF. As DNA, the CDR3 is TGTGCCAGCTCAACTTCACCACAGGGGACCCAGTACTTC.

This clonotype showed up just a few times. V is TRBV12-3 or TRBV12-4 and J is TRBJ1-1; D unresolved. The CDR3 runs 15 residues. V gave up 6 bases and J gave up 3 bases, with 17 bases separating them. CDR3 in DNA: TGTGCCAGCAGACCCAGCAGCCCAAGGGACACTGAAGCTTTCTTT. Translated, it gives CASRPSSPRDTEAFF.

The chain carries TRBV4-1 and TRBJ2-1, with D perhaps being TRBD1 or TRBD2 (5 bases each). The germline V gene has CDR1 MGHRA and CDR2 YSYEKL. V gave up 3 bases and J gave up 9 bases, with 12 bases separating them. This CDR3 contains 13 residues. The CDR3: CASSQPLGTEQFF. The DNA for the CDR3 is TGCGCCAGCAGCCAGCCTCTAGGGACTGAGCAGTTCTTC.

This chain links TRBV20-1 with TRBJ1-2; D not certain. Germline V gene lookup returns CDR1 DFQATT and CDR2 SNEGSKA (reference sequence). V shed 0 bases and J shed 7 bases, with 6 bases lying between them. CDR3 length: 11 amino acids. The CDR3 reads CSARDLGGYTF. The CDR3, as DNA: TGCAGTGCTAGAGATTTGGGTGGCTACACCTTC.

The chain employs TRBV7-2 and TRBJ2-2; 8 bases are shared with TRBD1. After removal of 6 bases from V and 7 bases from J, the junction contained 7 bases not matched to a gene. Germline CDR1 SGHTA, CDR2 FQGNSA. This CDR3 is built from 14 residues. CDR3 nucleotide sequence: TGTGCCAGCAGTCCGGGACAGGTTTTCGGGGAGCTGTTTTTT. Protein sequence: CASSPGQVFGELFF.

A remark on this clonotype: Relative to the germline gene, one junction end is altered; a read error may explain this. The chain joins TRBV7-8 to TRBJ2-7, with a weak D call TRBD2 (7 bases). The V gene's germline CDR1 is SGHVS and CDR2 FQNEAQ. The CDR3 runs to 16 residues. The CDR3 DNA sequence: TGTGCCAGCAGCTTAGCGAGGGGGGGACTCTCCGACGAGCAGTACTTC. Residues: CASSLARGGLSDEQYF.